The T cell receptor (beta chain) under discussion was sequenced for a study of T-cell reconstitution after alpha-beta-depleted transplantation in children (dated by TCRdb to 2016 to 2018). For context, the study as a whole: The study quantitatively tracked T-cell immune reconstitution after TCRalphabeta/CD19-depleted allogeneic hematopoietic cell transplantation in children using TCR repertoire profiling. What the study reported, not specific to this receptor: Over the following months the frequencies of hyperexpanded clones went down, and after one year T-cell counts and TCRbeta diversity were mostly credited to newly produced T cells. Apparently early alphabetaT-cell count recovery about two months after transplant reportedly relied on only several hundred rapidly expanded clones derived from non-depleted graft cells. In some patients, the high TCRbeta diversity seen at day 60 was put down to recipient T cells and intrathymic progenitors that had survived conditioning.

The CDR3, cysteine through phenylalanine, is 13 amino acids long. CDR3 DNA only is kept here, 39 bases in frame from base 1. V is reduced by 5 bases and J by 10 bases, leaving a spacing of 15 bases between them. Reading the germline V gene (reference sequence) gives CDR1 GTSNPN and CDR2 SVGIG. The protocol used for the library was PCR. Data came from an Illumina HiSeq 2500. To normalize quantification of the TCRbeta repertoire, the TCR libraries were built with molecular barcoding that relied on unique molecular identifiers. The public sequencing data were trimmed at Q25 with fastp and processed into clonotypes with MiXCR by TCRdb, which kept only in-frame beta chains. When rows share a CDR3 protein, they turn into one entry using the most common DNA and genes. The sample includes some 180,000 distinct CDR3 sequences, with approximately 7% observed a single time. Approximately 6% of the sample belongs to the ten largest clones.

The treatment or condition tag for this specimen amounts to: allogeneic hematopoietic cell transplantation with graft depleted of TCRalphabeta T cells and CD19 B cells. The children who served as transplant recipients had been given grafts of TCRalphabeta/CD19-depleted allogeneic hematopoietic cells. As for this clonotype: The antigen this receptor binds is unknown. The sample holds no much larger clone one base away, and base qualities are not on file.

The TCR sequence derives from a boy aged 2-9 years with acute lymphoblastic leukemia, due to receive a stem cell transplant. The sequence links TRBV30 to TRBJ1-6; TRBD1 is possibly the D segment (6 matching bases). The sample in question was PBMCs, obtained before TCRalphabeta/CD19-depleted stem cell transplant. The DNA reads TGTGCCTGGCACCCGGGGGCGCGATCACCCCTCCACTTT. The translation is CAWHPGARSPLHF. Extended through the reference TRBV30 and TRBJ1-6 proteins, this CDR3 yields the full variable domain: SQTIHQWPATLVQPVGSPLSLECTVEGTSNPNLYWYRQAAGRGLQLLFYSVGIGQISSEVPQNLSASRPQDRQFILSSKKLLLSDSGFYLCAWHPGARSPLHFGNGTRLTVT.